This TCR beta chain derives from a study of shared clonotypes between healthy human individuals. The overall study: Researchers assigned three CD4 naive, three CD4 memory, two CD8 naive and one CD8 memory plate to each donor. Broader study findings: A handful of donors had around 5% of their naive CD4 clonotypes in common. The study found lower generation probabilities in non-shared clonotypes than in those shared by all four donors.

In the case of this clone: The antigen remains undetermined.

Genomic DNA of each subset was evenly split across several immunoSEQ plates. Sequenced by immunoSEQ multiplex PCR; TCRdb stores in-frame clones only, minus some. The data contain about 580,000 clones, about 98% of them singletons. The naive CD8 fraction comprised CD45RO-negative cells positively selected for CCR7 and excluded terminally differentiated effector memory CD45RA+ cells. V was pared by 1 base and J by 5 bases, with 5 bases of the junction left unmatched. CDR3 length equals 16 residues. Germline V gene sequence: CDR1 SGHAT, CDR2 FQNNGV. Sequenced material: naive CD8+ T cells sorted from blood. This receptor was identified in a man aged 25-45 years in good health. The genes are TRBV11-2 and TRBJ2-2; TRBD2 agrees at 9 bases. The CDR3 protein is CASSLGVAGVTGELFF. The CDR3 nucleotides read TGTGCCAGCAGCTTAGGGGTAGCGGGAGTTACCGGGGAGCTGTTTTTT.